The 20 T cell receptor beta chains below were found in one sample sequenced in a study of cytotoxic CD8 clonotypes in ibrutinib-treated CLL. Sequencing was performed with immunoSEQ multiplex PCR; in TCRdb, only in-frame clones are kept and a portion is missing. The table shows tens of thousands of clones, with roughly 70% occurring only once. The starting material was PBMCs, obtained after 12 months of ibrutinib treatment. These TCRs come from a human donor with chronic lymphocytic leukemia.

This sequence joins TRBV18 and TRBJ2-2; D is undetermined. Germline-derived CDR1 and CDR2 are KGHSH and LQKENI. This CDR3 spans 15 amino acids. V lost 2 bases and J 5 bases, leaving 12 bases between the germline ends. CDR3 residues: CASSPVPKATGELFF. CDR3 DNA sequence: TGTGCCAGCTCACCAGTACCGAAGGCGACCGGGGAGCTGTTTTTT.

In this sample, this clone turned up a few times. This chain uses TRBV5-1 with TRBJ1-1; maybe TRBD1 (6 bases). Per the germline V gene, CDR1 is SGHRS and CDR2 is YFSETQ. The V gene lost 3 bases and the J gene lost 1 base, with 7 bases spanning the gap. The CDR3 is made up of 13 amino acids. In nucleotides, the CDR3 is TGCGCCAGCAGCTGGACAGCGAACACTGAAGCTTTCTTT. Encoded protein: CASSWTANTEAFF.

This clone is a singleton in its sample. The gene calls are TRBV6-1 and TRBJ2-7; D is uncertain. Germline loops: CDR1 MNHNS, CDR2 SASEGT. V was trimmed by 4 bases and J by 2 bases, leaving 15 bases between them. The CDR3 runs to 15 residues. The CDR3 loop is CASSVLPTPAYEQYF. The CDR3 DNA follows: TGTGCCAGCAGTGTCCTGCCGACGCCTGCCTACGAGCAGTACTTC.

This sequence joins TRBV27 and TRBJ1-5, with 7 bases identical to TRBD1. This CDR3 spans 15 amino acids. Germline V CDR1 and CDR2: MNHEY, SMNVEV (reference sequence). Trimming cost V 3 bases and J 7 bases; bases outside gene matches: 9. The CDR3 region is CASSFRQGSDQPQHF. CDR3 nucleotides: TGTGCCAGCAGTTTTCGACAGGGTTCAGACCAGCCCCAGCATTTT.

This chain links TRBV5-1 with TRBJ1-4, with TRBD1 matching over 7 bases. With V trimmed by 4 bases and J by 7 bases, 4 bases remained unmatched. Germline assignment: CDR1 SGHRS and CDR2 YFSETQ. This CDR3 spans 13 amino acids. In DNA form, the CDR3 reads TGCGCCAGCAGCCAGCAGGGGGGTGAAAAACTGTTTTTT. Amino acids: CASSQQGGEKLFF.

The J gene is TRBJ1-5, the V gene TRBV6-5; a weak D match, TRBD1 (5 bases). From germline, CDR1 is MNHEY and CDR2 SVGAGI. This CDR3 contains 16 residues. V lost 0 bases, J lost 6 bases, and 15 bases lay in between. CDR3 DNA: TGTGCCAGCAGTTACTCGGGGACCCTAACGGGTCAGCCCCAGCATTTT. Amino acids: CASSYSGTLTGQPQHF.

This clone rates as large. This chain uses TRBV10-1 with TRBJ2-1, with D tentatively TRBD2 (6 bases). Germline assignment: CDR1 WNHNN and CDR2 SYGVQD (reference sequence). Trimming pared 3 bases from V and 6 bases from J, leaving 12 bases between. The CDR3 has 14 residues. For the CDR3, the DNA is TGCGCCAGCAGTGATGTGGCGGGATTCAATGAGCAGTTCTTC. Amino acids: CASSDVAGFNEQFF.

The CDR3 nucleotides read TGTGCCAGCGGTCTAGCGGGACCCAATGAGCAGTTCTTC. This encodes CASGLAGPNEQFF. This rearrangement joins TRBV6-6 to TRBJ2-1, with 9 bases fitting TRBD2. CDR3 size: 13 residues. V lost 8 bases, J lost 6 bases, and 5 bases stayed unmatched. The germline V gene encodes CDR1 MNHNY and CDR2 SVGAGI (reference sequence).

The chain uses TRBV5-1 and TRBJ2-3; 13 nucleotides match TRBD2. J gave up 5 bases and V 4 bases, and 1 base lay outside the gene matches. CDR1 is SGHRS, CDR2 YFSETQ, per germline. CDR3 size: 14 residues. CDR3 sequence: CASSTSGRGDTQYF. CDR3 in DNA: TGCGCCAGCAGCACTAGCGGGAGGGGAGATACGCAGTATTTT.

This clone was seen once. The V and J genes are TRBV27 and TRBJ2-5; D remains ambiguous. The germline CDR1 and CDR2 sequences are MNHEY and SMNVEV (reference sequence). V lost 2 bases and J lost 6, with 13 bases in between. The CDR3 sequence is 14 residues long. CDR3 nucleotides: TGTGCCAGCAGTTTAGTGCCAGGACGGCAGACCCAGTACTTC. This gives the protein CASSLVPGRQTQYF.

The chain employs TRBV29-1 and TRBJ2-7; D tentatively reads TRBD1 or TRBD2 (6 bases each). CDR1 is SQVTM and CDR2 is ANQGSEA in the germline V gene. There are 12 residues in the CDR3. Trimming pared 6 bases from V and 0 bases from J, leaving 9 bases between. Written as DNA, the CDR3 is TGCAGCGTGCGGGACAACTCCTACGAGCAGTACTTC. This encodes CSVRDNSYEQYF.

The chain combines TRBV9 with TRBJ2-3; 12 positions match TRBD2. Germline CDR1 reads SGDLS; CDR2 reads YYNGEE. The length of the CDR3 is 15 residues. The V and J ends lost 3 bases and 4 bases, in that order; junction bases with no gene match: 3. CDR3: CASSASGRAPDTQYF. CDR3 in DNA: TGTGCCAGCAGCGCTAGCGGGAGGGCCCCAGATACGCAGTATTTT. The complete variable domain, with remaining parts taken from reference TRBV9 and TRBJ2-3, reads DSGVTQTPKHLITATGQRVTLRCSPRSGDLSVYWYQQSLDQGLQFLIQYYNGEERAKGNILERFSAQQFPDLHSELNLSSLELGDSALYFCASSASGRAPDTQYFGPGTRLTVL.

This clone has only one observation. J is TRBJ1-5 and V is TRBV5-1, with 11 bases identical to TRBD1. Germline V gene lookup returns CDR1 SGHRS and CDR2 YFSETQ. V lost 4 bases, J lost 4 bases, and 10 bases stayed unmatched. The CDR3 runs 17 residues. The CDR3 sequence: CASSEGTRDRGNQPQHF. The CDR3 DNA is TGCGCCAGCAGCGAGGGGACGCGGGACAGGGGGAATCAGCCCCAGCATTTT.

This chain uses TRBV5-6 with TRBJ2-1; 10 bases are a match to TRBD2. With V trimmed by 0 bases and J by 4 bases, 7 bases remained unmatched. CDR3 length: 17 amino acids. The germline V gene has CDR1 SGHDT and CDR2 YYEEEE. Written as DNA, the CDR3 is TGTGCCAGCAGCTTGGGTCTAGCGGGAGCTTATTACAATGAGCAGTTCTTC. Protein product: CASSLGLAGAYYNEQFF.

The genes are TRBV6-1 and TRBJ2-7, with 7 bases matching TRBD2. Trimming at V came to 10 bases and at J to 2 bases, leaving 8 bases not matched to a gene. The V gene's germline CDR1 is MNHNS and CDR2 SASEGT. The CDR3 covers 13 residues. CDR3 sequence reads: CATRAGLAYEQYF. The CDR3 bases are TGTGCCACCCGAGCGGGATTAGCCTACGAGCAGTACTTC.

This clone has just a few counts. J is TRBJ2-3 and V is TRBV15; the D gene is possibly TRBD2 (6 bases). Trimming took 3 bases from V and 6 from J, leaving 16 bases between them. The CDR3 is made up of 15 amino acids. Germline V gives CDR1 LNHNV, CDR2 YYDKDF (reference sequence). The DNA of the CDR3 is TGTGCCACCAGCAGGGAGGGAAGGGCATCCGATACGCAGTATTTT. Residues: CATSREGRASDTQYF.

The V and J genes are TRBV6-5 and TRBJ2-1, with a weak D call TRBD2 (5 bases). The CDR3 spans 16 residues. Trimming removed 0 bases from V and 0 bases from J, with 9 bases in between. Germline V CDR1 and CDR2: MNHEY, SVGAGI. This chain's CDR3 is CASSYSIEGSYNEQFF. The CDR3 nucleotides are TGTGCCAGCAGTTACTCGATAGAGGGCTCCTACAATGAGCAGTTCTTC.

The CDR3 here is CAISEGDNNQETQYF. CDR3 bases: TGTGCCATCAGTGAGGGCGACAACAACCAAGAGACCCAGTACTTC. The rearrangement links TRBV10-3 to TRBJ2-5; D is unclear. The CDR3 runs 15 residues. Germline lookup yields CDR1 ENHRY and CDR2 SYGVKD. V shed 2 bases and J shed 0 bases, with 10 bases lying between them.

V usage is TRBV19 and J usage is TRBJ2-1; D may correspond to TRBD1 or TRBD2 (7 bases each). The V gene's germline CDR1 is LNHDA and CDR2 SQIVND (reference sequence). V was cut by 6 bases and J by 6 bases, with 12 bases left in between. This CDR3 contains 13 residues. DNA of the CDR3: TGTGCCAGTAGCTCCAGGGGGGGCAATGAGCAGTTCTTC. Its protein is CASSSRGGNEQFF.

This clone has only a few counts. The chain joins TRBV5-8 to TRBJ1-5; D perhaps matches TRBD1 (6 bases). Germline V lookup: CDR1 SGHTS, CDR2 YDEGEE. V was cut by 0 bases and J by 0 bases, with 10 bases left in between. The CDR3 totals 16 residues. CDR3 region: CASSLGTAHSNQPQHF. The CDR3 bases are TGTGCCAGCAGCTTGGGGACAGCTCATAGCAATCAGCCCCAGCATTTT.